One sample yielded the 32 T cell receptor beta chains listed below, sequenced in a study of lymphopenia after photon versus proton radiotherapy. Method: immunoSEQ multiplex PCR; TCRdb's copy keeps in-frame clones and lacks some. Of tens of thousands of clones listed, 87% are singletons. The sample here was peripheral blood, taken from a patient treated with proton-based radiotherapy. The receptors shown here come from a woman aged 55-70 years with cholangiocarcinoma. Some clones in this sample may be carry-over from other donors' samples.

V and J are TRBV9 and TRBJ2-5; D gene ambiguous. Trimming stripped 4 bases from V and 4 bases from J, with 11 bases between. Germline lookup yields CDR1 SGDLS and CDR2 YYNGEE. The CDR3 totals 13 residues. The CDR3 region is CASSLMLGETQYF. The DNA for the CDR3 is TGTGCCAGCAGCCTTATGTTGGGAGAGACCCAGTACTTC.

The chain links TRBV27 to TRBJ1-2; D gene unclear. Germline V gene lookup returns CDR1 MNHEY and CDR2 SMNVEV (reference sequence). This CDR3 region has 15 residues. The V gene lost 3 bases and the J gene lost 4 bases, with 15 bases spanning the gap. The CDR3 coding sequence is TGTGCCAGCAGTTTGACCGGAGTCTCTCCCTATGGCTACACCTTC. Translating it yields CASSLTGVSPYGYTF.

The rearrangement joins TRBV10-1 to TRBJ2-7, with unresolved D. Germline loops: CDR1 WNHNN, CDR2 SYGVQD (reference sequence). This CDR3 comprises 15 residues. V was clipped by 3 bases and J by 2 bases, with 14 bases between them. The CDR3 here is CASSEGSGVPYEQYF. The CDR3 coding sequence is TGCGCCAGCAGTGAAGGCAGTGGCGTACCCTACGAGCAGTACTTC.

This clone was counted between two and nine times. This chain connects TRBV10-3 to TRBJ1-6; possibly TRBD1 for D (6 bases). This CDR3 region has 14 residues. The germline V gene has CDR1 ENHRY and CDR2 SYGVKD. Trimming left V 5 bases short and J 6 bases short, with 11 bases between. The CDR3: CAISPGQPNSPLHF. CDR3 DNA sequence: TGTGCCATCAGTCCCGGACAGCCTAATTCACCCCTCCACTTT.

V usage is TRBV18 and J usage is TRBJ1-2; 7 nucleotides line up with TRBD1. This CDR3 is 13 amino acids long. The J segment lost 8 bases and the V segment lost 6 bases, leaving 9 bases of the junction unmatched. The germline V gene has CDR1 KGHSH and CDR2 LQKENI. CDR3 residues: CASSPTGVEGYTF. CDR3 sequence (DNA): TGTGCCAGCTCGCCCACAGGGGTAGAAGGCTACACCTTC.

As DNA, the CDR3 is TGCGCCAGCAGCCAGGGGCCTGGCGGGAGAGATACGCAGTATTTT. Translation: CASSQGPGGRDTQYF. This chain links TRBV5-1 with TRBJ2-3; the D gene is possibly TRBD2 (7 bases). This CDR3 is 15 amino acids long. Trimming removed 4 bases from V and 5 bases from J, with 17 bases in between. The germline CDR1 and CDR2 sequences are SGHRS and YFSETQ.

This chain uses TRBV7-2 with TRBJ1-5, with D tentatively TRBD1 (5 bases). Germline assignment: CDR1 SGHTA and CDR2 FQGNSA. The CDR3 has 13 residues. The germline V and J ends were trimmed by 5 bases and 6 bases, with 11 bases remaining between them. CDR3 DNA: TGTGCCAGCAGCCAGGGAAGATTTCAGCCCCAGCATTTT. This encodes CASSQGRFQPQHF.

With regard to this clone: The sample carries other DNA sequences with the same CDR3. This chain links TRBV18 with TRBJ2-7; possible D gene TRBD2, 5 bases. CDR1 and CDR2 from the germline V gene are KGHSH and LQKENI. The CDR3 covers 14 residues. The V and J ends lost 6 bases and 2 bases respectively, with 14 bases between them. This chain's CDR3 is CASSPPGIAYEQYF. The CDR3, as DNA: TGTGCCAGCTCTCCGCCCGGGATCGCCTACGAGCAGTACTTC.

This chain links TRBV28 with TRBJ1-2; D may be TRBD1 (5 bases). The CDR3 sequence is 13 residues long. Germline V CDR1 and CDR2: MDHEN, SYDVKM. V was clipped by 6 bases and J by 9 bases, with 17 bases between them. The CDR3 DNA reads TGTGCCAGCAGGGGAGGGACGGACTGGAGCTACACCTTC. It specifies CASRGGTDWSYTF.

The chain has TRBV4-1 and TRBJ1-4, with unresolved D. V was shortened by 1 base and J by 5 bases, with 11 bases between the two germline ends. The CDR3 loop spans 15 amino acids. Per germline, CDR1 MGHRA and CDR2 YSYEKL. CDR3 sequence: CASSQVSGENEKLFF. The CDR3 nucleotides read TGCGCCAGCAGCCAAGTTTCTGGGGAGAATGAAAAACTGTTTTTT.

The chain has TRBV21-1 and TRBJ2-1; TRBD1, the table's D call, was not compared with the DNA. TRBV21-1 is tagged as a pseudogene. CDR3 length: 18 amino acids. The CDR3 DNA reads as TGTGCCAGCAGCAAAGAAAACACCAGGGGGAGCTCCTACAATGAGCAGTTCTTC. Amino acids: CASSKENTRGSSYNEQFF.

The chain is built from TRBV7-9 and TRBJ2-7; D is undetermined. The V and J ends lost 2 bases and 7 bases respectively, with 9 bases between them. Germline V CDR1 and CDR2: SEHNR, FQNEAQ (reference sequence). The CDR3 is made up of 12 amino acids. The CDR3 region is CASSLWFGEQYF. The DNA of the CDR3 is TGTGCCAGCAGCTTATGGTTCGGGGAGCAGTACTTC.

The chain carries TRBV7-8 and TRBJ1-5, with D maybe TRBD1 (5 bases). Germline-derived CDR1 and CDR2 are SGHVS and FQNEAQ. This CDR3 spans 13 amino acids. Between the trimmed V and J ends, which lost 5 bases and 4 bases, there was a span of 9 bases. The DNA of the CDR3 is TGTGCCAGCAGCCGATGGGGGAATCAGCCCCAGCATTTT. It specifies CASSRWGNQPQHF.

V gene TRBV27 combines with J gene TRBJ1-1, with D unclear. Per germline, CDR1 MNHEY and CDR2 SMNVEV (reference sequence). The CDR3 consists of 13 residues. Deletions cut 2 bases from V and 4 bases from J, with 8 bases between. This CDR3 is CASSLVVSTEAFF. In DNA form, the CDR3 reads TGTGCCAGCAGTTTAGTGGTGTCCACTGAAGCTTTCTTT.

The chain couples TRBV18 to TRBJ2-3; possible D gene TRBD2, 6 bases. The CDR3 contains 15 residues. The germline gives CDR1 KGHSH, CDR2 LQKENI. V was cut by 3 bases and J by 3 bases, with 13 bases left in between. Here the CDR3 DNA reads TGTGCCAGCTCACCCGGGGGAACGATTACAGATACGCAGTATTTT. Its protein product is CASSPGGTITDTQYF.

The J gene is TRBJ2-2, the V gene TRBV5-1, with 9 bases that match TRBD1. CDR1 is SGHRS, CDR2 YFSETQ, per germline. After removal of 5 bases from V and 6 bases from J, the junction contained 8 bases not matched to a gene. The CDR3 extends over 15 amino acids. CDR3 loop: CASSLGQGVPGELFF. CDR3 DNA sequence: TGCGCCAGCAGTCTGGGACAGGGAGTTCCCGGGGAGCTGTTTTTT.

The chain couples TRBV29-1 to TRBJ2-3, with a possible D match to TRBD2 (5 bases). Germline V gene data show CDR1 as SQVTM and CDR2 as ANQGSEA. Trimming shortened V by 6 bases and J by 6 bases, and 13 bases separated the two germline ends. The length of the CDR3 is 12 residues. In DNA, the CDR3 is TGCAGCGTGAGGGCGGAAGGGGATACGCAGTATTTT. This encodes CSVRAEGDTQYF.

The rearrangement links TRBV29-1 to TRBJ2-7, with 8 bases that match TRBD1. Germline V lookup: CDR1 SQVTM, CDR2 ANQGSEA. The V gene end was trimmed by 2 bases and the J gene end by 3 bases; junction bases not matched to a gene: 3. CDR3 size: 13 residues. The CDR3 DNA is TGCAGCGTTGAACAGGGGGCGGGCTACGAGCAGTACTTC. It codes for CSVEQGAGYEQYF.

The gene calls are TRBV7-3 and TRBJ2-6; D is unresolved. Per germline, CDR1 SGHTA and CDR2 FQGTGA. This CDR3 has 15 residues. The germline V and J ends were trimmed by 5 bases and 2 bases, with 10 bases remaining between them. CDR3 sequence reads: CASSPTVTGANVLTF. In DNA form, the CDR3 reads TGTGCCAGCAGCCCGACGGTGACTGGGGCCAACGTCCTGACTTTC.

The chain recombines TRBV16 with TRBJ2-1; D ambiguous. Trimming shortened V by 3 bases and J by 2 bases, and 2 bases separated the two germline ends. The CDR3 consists of 12 residues. CDR1 is KGHSY, CDR2 FQNENV, per germline. CDR3 residues: CASSQAYNEQFF. CDR3 nucleotides: TGTGCCAGCAGCCAGGCCTACAATGAGCAGTTCTTC.

V and J are TRBV19 and TRBJ1-4; tentative D call: TRBD1 (6 bases). CDR1 LNHDA and CDR2 SQIVND come from the germline V gene (reference sequence). CDR3 length equals 14 residues. V lost 4 bases to trimming and J lost 7 bases, with 13 bases between them. CDR3 bases: TGTGCCAGTAGTACCGACAGGTGGGGTGAAAAACTGTTTTTT. Translation gives CASSTDRWGEKLFF.

The chain joins TRBV10-3 to TRBJ2-1; 7 positions match TRBD1. Germline CDR1 is ENHRY and CDR2 is SYGVKD. This CDR3 region has 14 residues. V was clipped by 6 bases and J by 8 bases; unmatched bases: 10. The CDR3 loop reads CAIRTSTGSDEQFF. CDR3 nucleotide sequence: TGTGCCATCAGGACGTCGACAGGGTCTGATGAGCAGTTCTTC.

V is TRBV2 and J is TRBJ1-1, with D perhaps matching TRBD1 (6 bases). The germline V gene encodes CDR1 SNHLY and CDR2 FYNNEI. V was clipped by 7 bases and J by 4 bases, with 25 bases between them. This CDR3 contains 17 residues. The CDR3 DNA follows: TGTGCCAGCAATGCGGCCGGGGGGCGCCGGATGGTCACTGAAGCTTTCTTT. Translation: CASNAAGGRRMVTEAFF. Using reference TRBV2 and TRBJ1-1 for the parts outside the CDR3, the full variable domain is EPEVTQTPSHQVTQMGQEVILRCVPISNHLYFYWYRQILGQKVEFLVSFYNNEISEKSEIFDDQFSVERPDGSNFTLKIRSTKLEDSAMYFCASNAAGGRRMVTEAFFGQGTRLTVV.

The chain combines TRBV27 with TRBJ2-7, with TRBD2 as a possible D gene (5 bases). Germline V lookup: CDR1 MNHEY, CDR2 SMNVEV (reference sequence). This CDR3 has 18 residues. Deletions cut 5 bases from V and 1 base from J, with 24 bases between. The CDR3 spells CASSGFGGSDRFSYEQYF. The CDR3 DNA follows: TGTGCCAGCAGTGGATTCGGCGGGTCGGATCGGTTTTCCTACGAGCAGTACTTC.

This clone was detected once. The rearrangement joins TRBV6-1 to TRBJ2-2, with 9 bases matching TRBD2. Per germline, CDR1 MNHNS and CDR2 SASEGT. The CDR3 loop spans 13 amino acids. V lost 8 bases, J lost 5 bases, and 3 bases stayed unmatched. CDR3 sequence reads: CASGGLATGELFF. CDR3 in DNA: TGTGCCAGCGGGGGACTAGCTACCGGGGAGCTGTTTTTT.

CDR3 in DNA: TGTGCCAGCAGCGTAGGGGACAGGGTGAACACTGAAGCTTTCTTT. It is translated as CASSVGDRVNTEAFF. This chain links TRBV9 with TRBJ1-1; 9 bases fit TRBD1. Germline-derived CDR1 and CDR2 are SGDLS and YYNGEE. The trim removed 0 bases at V and 0 bases at J, leaving 0 bases unmatched. The CDR3 has 15 amino acids.

This rearrangement joins TRBV2 to TRBJ2-7; D not certain. The V end was cut by 2 bases, the J end by 3 bases, with 8 bases between. CDR1 SNHLY and CDR2 FYNNEI come from the germline V gene. The CDR3 totals 13 residues. CDR3 loop: CASSELGYYEQYF. CDR3 DNA sequence: TGTGCCAGCAGTGAATTGGGTTACTACGAGCAGTACTTC.

V is TRBV16 and J is TRBJ1-5; 7 bases agree with TRBD1. Germline loops: CDR1 KGHSY, CDR2 FQNENV. The CDR3 consists of 15 residues. Germline trimming cut 0 bases from V and 4 bases from J; bases unmatched to any gene: 3. DNA of the CDR3: TGTGCCAGCAGCCAATCTCCAGGGGGGAATCAGCCCCAGCATTTT. It encodes CASSQSPGGNQPQHF.

Within the sample, this clone is medium-sized. This sequence joins TRBV6-5 and TRBJ1-5; 7 bases align to TRBD1. This CDR3 is 13 amino acids long. The germline CDR1 and CDR2 sequences are MNHEY and SVGAGI. The V and J ends lost 8 bases and 4 bases, in that order; junction bases with no gene match: 5. The CDR3 coding sequence is TGTGCCAGCCGGGACAGCGGGAATCAGCCCCAGCATTTT. Its translation is CASRDSGNQPQHF.

In regard to this clone: The junction does not match germline at one end; this may be a read error. V and J are TRBV18 and TRBJ1-2; D uncertain. There are 13 residues in the CDR3. From germline, CDR1 is KGHSH and CDR2 LQKENI. The CDR3 DNA is TGTGCCAGCCCACCCAGCGAAGGCTATGGCTACACCTTC. Amino acids: CASPPSEGYGYTF.

V gene TRBV5-5 combines with J gene TRBJ2-2; TRBD1 is a possible D gene (7 bases). The CDR3 totals 15 residues. V lost 3 bases to trimming and J lost 6 bases, with 15 bases between them. Germline lookup yields CDR1 SGHKS and CDR2 YYEKEE (reference sequence). The CDR3 DNA follows: TGTGCCAGCAGCTCTTACAGGGGAGGACCCGGGGAGCTGTTTTTT. It translates to CASSSYRGGPGELFF.

This rearrangement joins TRBV21-1 to TRBJ1-2. TRBV21-1 is a documented pseudogene. This CDR3 contains 16 residues. CDR3 amino acids: CASSKGVTRPGYGYTF. The CDR3 DNA is TGTGCCAGCAGCAAAGGGGTCACAAGGCCTGGCTATGGCTACACCTTC.